Listed below are T cell receptor beta chains from one sample, sequenced in a study of T-cell memory formation after mild COVID-19. TCRdb processed the 5' RACE reads anew with MiXCR; each CDR3 protein has one entry. The repertoire holds 190,000 or so distinct CDR3 sequences, with 8% to 11% as singletons. The sequencing sample was made of PBMCs or a T cell subset sorted from them (not recorded which). These receptors were taken from a man aged 18 to 29 who had mild COVID-19 (a few samples of this study predate the infection). Cell type and time point are not known. CDR3s include the opening cysteine and the closing phenylalanine or tryptophan. Fields, in order: J gene, clone size, D gene, V gene, CDR3 DNA, CDR3 protein. D genes are given only for firm matches. Clone size is not always given. Where it is, it says once, few, many or a class for expanded clones.

TRBJ2-5,few,TRBD2,TRBV6-5,TGTGCCAGCAGACCGACACTAGCGGGGCCCCAAGAGACCCAGTACTTC,CASRPTLAGPQETQYF
TRBJ2-3,.,.,TRBV5-4,TGTGCCAGCAGCTTGGGAAGCGCTACTAGCACAGATACGCAGTATTTT,CASSLGSATSTDTQYF
TRBJ1-1,few,TRBD1,TRBV6-5,TGTGCCAGCAGTTACCGCAGGGGGGTCTTATCGGCTTTCTTT,CASSYRRGVLSAFF
TRBJ2-3,few,.,TRBV9,TGTGCCAGCAGCGCTACGGGGGCGGTGGTAGATACGCAGTATTTT,CASSATGAVVDTQYF
TRBJ1-2,many,TRBD1,TRBV7-9,TGTGCCAGCAGCTTAAACAGGGGGCGAACTAACTATGGCTACACCTTC,CASSLNRGRTNYGYTF
TRBJ2-5,few,TRBD1,TRBV6-6,TGTGCCAGCAGAGCCGGGACAGAGGAGACCCAGTACTTC,CASRAGTEETQYF
TRBJ2-1,few,TRBD1,TRBV2,TGTGCCTCGAGGGACAGGGCCTACAATGAGCAGTTCTTC,CASRDRAYNEQFF
TRBJ2-7,.,.,TRBV5-1,TGCGCCAGCAGCTTCTTACAGGTAATAATCTACGAGCAGTACTTC,CASSFLQVIIYEQYF
TRBJ2-1,.,.,TRBV30,TGTGCCTGGAGTGTCCCAAGTCCTCGCGCTGAGCAGTTCTTC,CAWSVPSPRAEQFF
TRBJ1-2,.,TRBD1,TRBV10-3,TGTGCCATCAGCCCGGGACAGCAGTATGGCTACACCTTC,CAISPGQQYGYTF
TRBJ1-1,many,.,TRBV11-2,TGTGCCAGCAGCTTCCCGGGAGCTGAAGCTTTCTTT,CASSFPGAEAFF
TRBJ1-4,.,.,TRBV4-3,TGCGCCAGCAGCCAACTTGTGATGGTCGCAGGGGCGAGTGCAACTAATGAAAAACTGTTTTTT,CASSQLVMVAGASATNEKLFF
TRBJ1-4,many,.,TRBV4-1,TGCGCCAGCAGCCCCAGGGTGGGTAATGAAAAACTGTTTTTT,CASSPRVGNEKLFF
TRBJ2-2,many,.,TRBV7-3,TGTGCCAGCAGCTTAACCAGGGCGAACACCGGGGAGCTGTTTTTT,CASSLTRANTGELFF
TRBJ1-1,few,.,TRBV12-3/TRBV12-4,TGTGCCAGCACCGGAAAGGGGCACTCCTTGGGGGCTTTCTTT,CASTGKGHSLGAFF
TRBJ2-3,.,TRBD2,TRBV10-2,TGCGCCAGCAGGGGAGGGAGGAGCACAGATACGCAGTATTTT,CASRGGRSTDTQYF
TRBJ2-7,many,.,TRBV7-9,TGTGCCAGCAGCCCTGGACGTTCCTACGAGCAGTACTTC,CASSPGRSYEQYF
TRBJ1-1,few,.,TRBV6-2/TRBV6-3,TGTGCCAGCAGTTACGTGGCTGGGGGCCCTAGGTCCACTGAAGCTTTCTTT,CASSYVAGGPRSTEAFF
TRBJ2-1,.,.,TRBV6-5,TGTGCCAGCAGTTACGAACCCACCCTGGCCTACAATGAGCAGTTCTTC,CASSYEPTLAYNEQFF
TRBJ1-2,.,.,TRBV7-9,TGTGCCAGCAGCTTAGAGGGCCCAGTAGGCTACACCTTC,CASSLEGPVGYTF
TRBJ1-3,.,.,TRBV5-6,TGTGCCAGCAGCTTCGGAAACACCATATATTTT,CASSFGNTIYF
TRBJ1-3,few,TRBD1,TRBV5-1,TGCGCCAGCAGCTCGACAGGGGGAACGGGAAACACCATATATTTT,CASSSTGGTGNTIYF
TRBJ2-5,.,.,TRBV5-1,TGCGCCAGCAGCTTGAGGGGGAGCGGAGAGACCCAGTACTTC,CASSLRGSGETQYF
TRBJ1-4,few,.,TRBV30,TGTGCCTGGAGTTCCCAGGGGCAACTGTTTTTT,CAWSSQGQLFF
TRBJ2-1,few,TRBD1,TRBV23-1,TGCGCCAGCAAAGGGGGAGACAGGGGGTACAATGAGCAGTTCTTC,CASKGGDRGYNEQFF
TRBJ1-6,.,.,TRBV6-5,TGTGCCAGCGGTGAAGGGGACCGATCACCCCTCCACTTT,CASGEGDRSPLHF
TRBJ2-5,many,.,TRBV5-1,TGCGCCAGCAGCTTGGGGTCCCCAACGGGGGCTGGGGAGACCCAGTACTTC,CASSLGSPTGAGETQYF
TRBJ2-7,few,.,TRBV6-6,TGTGCCAGCAGTTACTCCGCAGCCCACTCCTACGAGCAGTACTTC,CASSYSAAHSYEQYF
TRBJ2-5,few,.,TRBV3-1,TGTGCCAGCAGCCAAGATTTGGGAACAGAGACCCAGTACTTC,CASSQDLGTETQYF
TRBJ1-4,few,.,TRBV3-1,TGTGCCAGCTCGGCGGCAACTAATGAAAAACTGTTTTTT,CASSAATNEKLFF
TRBJ2-3,many,TRBD2,TRBV5-6,TGTGCCAGCAGCTGGACTAGCGGGGACCGCGATACGCAGTATTTT,CASSWTSGDRDTQYF
TRBJ2-1,.,.,TRBV7-3,TGTGCCAGCAGCCCCGCTTCAGGAAAGCAGTTCTTC,CASSPASGKQFF
TRBJ1-1,.,.,TRBV11-2,TGTGCCAGCAGCTTTCCCGAAGGCACTGAAGCTTTCTTT,CASSFPEGTEAFF
TRBJ2-1,.,.,TRBV18,TGTGCCAGCTCACCACCGTCCGGGGAGAATGAGCAGTTCTTC,CASSPPSGENEQFF
TRBJ1-1,few,.,TRBV10-3,TGTGCCACCGGGTCGGGGATCAACACTGAAGCTTTCTTT,CATGSGINTEAFF
TRBJ2-5,.,TRBD1,TRBV4-1,TGCGCCAGCAGCCCGACGACCCTCAAGACAGGGTGGGAGACCCAGTACTTC,CASSPTTLKTGWETQYF
TRBJ2-7,few,.,TRBV4-3,TGCGCCAGCAGCCAAGATGCTAGCGTGAGCTACGAGCAGTACTTC,CASSQDASVSYEQYF
TRBJ1-3,many,.,TRBV7-2,TGTGCCAGCAGCTTAGACCGAAACACCATATATTTT,CASSLDRNTIYF
TRBJ1-3,.,TRBD1,TRBV29-1,TGCAGCGACGGACAGGGGGCGAACACCATATATTTT,CSDGQGANTIYF
TRBJ1-1,few,TRBD1,TRBV6-2/TRBV6-3,TGTGCCAGCAAAGTGCCAGGGGGTCCCGACACTGAAGCTTTCTTT,CASKVPGGPDTEAFF
TRBJ2-7,many,.,TRBV7-2,TGTGCCAGCAGTTTACGGGGCTCCTACGAGCAGTACTTC,CASSLRGSYEQYF
TRBJ2-5,.,.,TRBV4-2,TGTGCCAGCAGCCAAGATTACCGAAAGACCCAGTACTTC,CASSQDYRKTQYF
TRBJ1-4,.,.,TRBV19,TGTGCCAGTAGTCCTCGAGGTTTCCCGGGTGAAAAACTGTTTTTT,CASSPRGFPGEKLFF
TRBJ1-6,many,.,TRBV6-5,TGTGCCAGCAGTAGGGGAGGATCCTATAATTCACCCCTCCACTTT,CASSRGGSYNSPLHF
TRBJ1-4,.,.,TRBV12-3/TRBV12-4,TGTGCCAGCAGTTTAGAAGGCCGGCCCCGCTTTTTT,CASSLEGRPRFF
TRBJ2-5,.,.,TRBV6-1,TGTGCCAGCCGGCGGTTGGAGACCCAGTACTTC,CASRRLETQYF
TRBJ2-5,.,.,TRBV20-1,TGCAGTGCTAGTGCGACACCCGAAGATCGGGAGACCCAGTACTTC,CSASATPEDRETQYF
TRBJ2-1,.,TRBD1,TRBV4-2,TGTGCCAGCAGCCTCCGGGACAGGGTGGAGGAGCAGTTCTTC,CASSLRDRVEEQFF
TRBJ2-2,few,.,TRBV20-1,TGCAGTGCTAGAGATACTCGGTTGGGGTACACCGGGGAGCTGTTTTTT,CSARDTRLGYTGELFF